The rows below give T cell receptor beta chains drawn from one sample of a study of blood T cell repertoires in COVID-19. TCRdb's table, derived via immunoSEQ multiplex PCR, lists solely in-frame clones and lacks some. Among more than 400,000 clones listed, roughly 87% were seen once. Sequencing used PBMCs or T cells enriched from blood (not recorded which). These receptors originate from a woman aged 18-30 years who had recovered from COVID-19. CDR3s include the opening cysteine and the closing phenylalanine or tryptophan. The D gene is left open where the match is weak. Rows may omit the clone size; those that give it use once, few, many or a size class.

TRBJ1-3,TRBV30,-,TRBD1,CAWKDRGYGNTIYF,TGTGCCTGGAAGGACAGGGGGTACGGAAACACCATATATTTT
TRBJ2-5,TRBV5-6,many,TRBD1,CASNTGVYQETQYF,TGTGCCAGCAACACAGGGGTTTACCAAGAGACCCAGTACTTC
TRBJ2-1,TRBV29-1,-,-,CSVVGGAGDEQFF,TGCAGCGTTGTTGGGGGGGCCGGGGATGAGCAGTTCTTC
TRBJ2-3,TRBV10-2,-,TRBD1,CASSDSVSARDSHIADTQYF,TGCGCCAGCAGTGACTCGGTTTCTGCTAGGGACAGTCACATAGCAGATACGCAGTATTTT
TRBJ2-7,TRBV24-1,-,-,CATSGVHDGYEQYF,TGTGCCACCAGTGGAGTCCATGACGGGTACGAGCAGTACTTC
TRBJ2-7,TRBV7-2,many,-,CASSSYYEQYF,TGTGCCAGCAGCTCCTACTACGAGCAGTACTTC
TRBJ2-6,TRBV3-1/TRBV3-2,-,-,CASSYSSAGSGANVLTF,TGTGCCAGCAGCTACTCGTCCGCGGGCTCTGGGGCCAACGTCCTGACTTTC
TRBJ1-1,TRBV2,-,-,CASNHQFGPNTEAFF,TGTGCCAGCAACCACCAGTTTGGGCCGAACACTGAAGCTTTCTTT
TRBJ2-7,TRBV5-1,-,-,CASSSQDTYEQYF,TGCGCCAGCAGCTCACAGGATACCTACGAGCAGTACTTC
TRBJ2-7,TRBV18,-,-,CASSPPPRGPSSYEQYF,TGTGCCAGCTCACCACCCCCACGTGGTCCGAGCTCCTACGAGCAGTACTTC
TRBJ1-3,TRBV6-4,-,TRBD1,CASRVDRDRDTIYF,TGTGCCAGCAGGGTGGACAGGGATCGAGACACCATATATTTT